The 20 T cell receptor beta chains presented below share a single source sample, sequenced in a study of monozygotic twins with inflammatory bowel disease. TCRdb derives one entry per CDR3 protein from the 5' RACE reads, leaving out DNA. Recorded here are fewer than 550,000 distinct CDR3 sequences; the top ten clones represent less than 2.5%. Material: blood. The source of these receptors is a human donor with ulcerative colitis or Crohn's disease, or a healthy co-twin of an affected twin (not recorded which).

The V and J genes are TRBV19 and TRBJ1-6; TCRdb gives TRBD1 as the D gene, but with no DNA this cannot be confirmed. Germline loops: CDR1 LNHDA, CDR2 SQIVND (reference sequence). The CDR3 loop spans 15 amino acids. The CDR3 loop is CASSSGQGDNSPLHF.

The V gene is TRBV5-1, the J gene TRBJ1-1; absent DNA, TCRdb's TRBD1 call cannot be checked. The CDR3 is 13 amino acids. Looked up from germline, CDR1 is SGHRS and CDR2 is YFSETQ. CDR3 region: CASSLRGGAEAFF.

This chain joins TRBV20-1 and TRBJ2-7; TCRdb's D call, TRBD2, is unchecked because there is no DNA. The CDR3 has 13 residues. CDR1 is DFQATT and CDR2 is SNEGSKA in the germline V gene (reference sequence). CDR3 amino acids: CSASRLADLEQYF.

The chain has TRBV3-1 and TRBJ2-1. From germline, CDR1 is LGHDT and CDR2 YNNKEL (reference sequence). The CDR3 sequence is 15 residues long. CDR3 region: CASSQVGSSYNERFF.

This chain connects TRBV7-9 to TRBJ2-1; the TRBD1 assignment by TCRdb is unverifiable without DNA. CDR1 is SEHNR and CDR2 is FQNEAQ in the germline V gene (reference sequence). The CDR3 totals 16 residues. This CDR3 is CASSLEGGPPRNEQFF. The full variable domain, with the rest looked up from reference TRBV7-9 and TRBJ2-1, is DTGVSQNPRHKITKRGQNVTFRCDPISEHNRLYWYRQTLGQGPEFLTYFQNEAQLEKSRLLSDRFSAERPKGSFSTLEIQRTEQGDSAMYLCASSLEGGPPRNEQFFGPGTRLTVL.

The genes are TRBV18 and TRBJ1-5; lacking DNA, the TRBD1 call made by TCRdb goes unchecked. This CDR3 region has 15 residues. Germline V gene lookup returns CDR1 KGHSH and CDR2 LQKENI. This chain's CDR3 is CASSPGTGGNQPQHF.

The chain has TRBV13 and TRBJ2-3. CDR3 size: 14 residues. Germline-derived CDR1 and CDR2 are PRHDT and FYEKMQ (reference sequence). CDR3 sequence reads: CASSLWAGTDTQYF.

This rearrangement joins TRBV19 to TRBJ1-1; TCRdb calls TRBD1, which cannot be checked without DNA. Germline V gene sequence: CDR1 LNHDA, CDR2 SQIVND (reference sequence). The CDR3 sequence is 12 residues long. This chain's CDR3 is CASSWQGGEAFF.

V usage is TRBV10-2 and J usage is TRBJ2-7; there is no DNA to check the TCRdb D call of TRBD2. In germline, CDR1 is WSHSY, CDR2 SAAADI. This CDR3 is built from 15 residues. The CDR3 region is CASSRVASGRHEQYF.

The chain uses TRBV20-1 and TRBJ2-3. In germline, CDR1 is DFQATT, CDR2 SNEGSKA (reference sequence). This CDR3 has 13 residues. CDR3 in amino acids: CSARTASTDTQYF.

The rearrangement joins TRBV6-1 to TRBJ1-5; TCRdb reports TRBD1, a call that lacks DNA to check it against. The CDR3 is made up of 13 amino acids. Germline CDR1 reads MNHNS; CDR2 reads SASEGT. The CDR3 reads CASSEGGGQPQHF.

The chain uses TRBV10-2 and TRBJ2-1; TCRdb's D gene call, TRBD2, goes unchecked for lack of DNA. The CDR3 consists of 15 residues. Looked up from germline, CDR1 is WSHSY and CDR2 is SAAADI. CDR3 loop: CASNPGLASYNEQFF.

J is TRBJ2-1 and V is TRBV12-3 or TRBV12-4; the TRBD2 assignment by TCRdb is unverifiable without DNA. The CDR3 loop spans 15 amino acids. The CDR3 loop reads CASRTLAGAYNEQFF.

J is TRBJ1-3 and V is TRBV7-9; without DNA, the TCRdb call of TRBD1 cannot be checked. Germline V gene lookup returns CDR1 SEHNR and CDR2 FQNEAQ (reference sequence). The length of the CDR3 is 16 residues. The CDR3 sequence is CASSQNRGNSGNTIYF.

The V gene is TRBV6-2 or TRBV6-3, the J gene TRBJ2-7; TCRdb's D gene call, TRBD1, goes unchecked for lack of DNA. In germline, CDR1 is MNHEY, CDR2 SVGEGT. The CDR3 runs 14 residues. CDR3 amino acids: CASRPRTGAYEQYF.

The chain carries TRBV5-4 and TRBJ2-1. The CDR3 is 14 residues long. Germline CDR1 is SGHNT and CDR2 is YYREEE (reference sequence). CDR3 region: CASTRIDSYNEQFF.

The chain joins TRBV5-1 to TRBJ2-3; the TCRdb D gene call, TRBD2, has no DNA to confirm it. Germline CDR1 reads SGHRS; CDR2 reads YFSETQ. The length of the CDR3 is 17 residues. CDR3 in amino acids: CASSNGLAGRGVDTQYF.

This sequence joins TRBV7-9 and TRBJ1-1; as DNA is missing, the TRBD1 call by TCRdb cannot be tested. Germline loops: CDR1 SEHNR, CDR2 FQNEAQ (reference sequence). CDR3 length: 14 amino acids. CDR3 sequence reads: CASIPTIDREEAFF. Combining the CDR3 with reference TRBV7-9 and TRBJ1-1 gives the whole variable domain DTGVSQNPRHKITKRGQNVTFRCDPISEHNRLYWYRQTLGQGPEFLTYFQNEAQLEKSRLLSDRFSAERPKGSFSTLEIQRTEQGDSAMYLCASIPTIDREEAFFGQGTRLTVV.

The V and J genes are TRBV28 and TRBJ2-1; TCRdb outputs TRBD2, but without DNA this stays unchecked. The CDR3 has 16 residues. Germline V gives CDR1 MDHEN, CDR2 SYDVKM. Here the CDR3 reads CASRRLAGTSYNEQFF. Full variable domain (missing parts from reference TRBV28 and TRBJ2-1): DVKVTQSSRYLVKRTGEKVFLECVQDMDHENMFWYRQDPGLGLRLIYFSYDVKMKEKGDIPEGYSVSREKKERFSLILESASTNQTSMYLCASRRLAGTSYNEQFFGPGTRLTVL.

The chain uses TRBV7-2 and TRBJ1-3; TCRdb proposes TRBD1, but this gene call is untestable without DNA. CDR3 size: 13 residues. Germline V gene data show CDR1 as SGHTA and CDR2 as FQGNSA. This CDR3 is CASSGDPRNTIYF.